The 14 T cell receptor beta chains listed next were all sequenced from one sample in a study of T-cell memory formation after mild COVID-19. One entry per CDR3 protein, called by TCRdb with MiXCR from the 5' RACE reads. The sample yields about 560,000 distinct CDR3 sequences, about 20% seen once. The sample comprised PBMCs or a T cell subset sorted from them (not recorded which). The receptors stem from an adult woman who had mild COVID-19 (a few samples of this study predate the infection). Cell type and time point are not known.

The chain links TRBV12-3 or TRBV12-4 to TRBJ2-7, with a possible D match to TRBD1 (6 bases). Trimming shortened V by 8 bases and J by 9 bases, and 20 bases separated the two germline ends. This CDR3 spans 13 amino acids. Written as DNA, the CDR3 is TGTGCCAGCCGTAGCCAGGGGTCTGTCGGGCAGTACTTC. It codes for CASRSQGSVGQYF.

This clonotype was counted only a few times. The chain links TRBV2 to TRBJ1-2; the match to TRBD1 covers 10 bases. The CDR3 extends over 16 amino acids. V dropped 4 bases and J dropped 5; count of bases not matched to a gene: 10. CDR1 is SNHLY, CDR2 FYNNEI, per germline. CDR3 sequence (DNA): TGTGCCAGCAGTGGAATCGGGACAGGGGAGGGGTATGGCTACACCTTC. Protein: CASSGIGTGEGYGYTF. The variable domain in full, with the rest retrieved from reference TRBV2 and TRBJ1-2, is EPEVTQTPSHQVTQMGQEVILRCVPISNHLYFYWYRQILGQKVEFLVSFYNNEISEKSEIFDDQFSVERPDGSNFTLKIRSTKLEDSAMYFCASSGIGTGEGYGYTFGSGTRLTVV.

The chain carries TRBV9 and TRBJ2-7; tentative D call: TRBD1 (8 bases). V dropped 0 bases and J dropped 6 bases, with 19 bases sitting between them. This CDR3 has 16 residues. Germline V gives CDR1 SGDLS, CDR2 YYNGEE. The CDR3 DNA follows: TGTGCCAGCAGCGTAGAGGGGGGGACAGGCCACCTCGAGCAGTACTTC. This encodes CASSVEGGTGHLEQYF.

The rearrangement links TRBV7-9 to TRBJ2-1; TRBD2 matches 9 bases. The CDR3 is 17 residues long. The V gene end was trimmed by 0 bases and the J gene end by 7 bases; junction bases not matched to a gene: 10. The V gene's germline CDR1 is SEHNR and CDR2 FQNEAQ (reference sequence). CDR3 residues: CASSLANGSGSGNEQFF. CDR3 bases: TGTGCCAGCAGCTTAGCGAATGGTAGCGGGAGTGGGAATGAGCAGTTCTTC.

The table lists this clonotype with a few counts. The chain carries TRBV27 and TRBJ1-2; 11 nucleotides line up with TRBD1. The CDR3 has 14 residues. Germline V gives CDR1 MNHEY, CDR2 SMNVEV (reference sequence). Germline trimming cut 5 bases from V and 7 bases from J; bases unmatched to any gene: 6. Written as DNA, the CDR3 is TGTGCCAGCAGTGCCGCGGGGACAGGGGGTGGCTACACCTTC. Translated: CASSAAGTGGGYTF.

The CDR3 DNA reads as TGTGCCAGCAGCTTAGGGCCAGACGAGCAGTTCTTC. Its protein product is CASSLGPDEQFF. This rearrangement joins TRBV7-9 to TRBJ2-1; D not certain. The CDR3 has 12 amino acids. The V gene lost 1 base and the J gene lost 10 bases, with 8 bases spanning the gap. Germline assignment: CDR1 SEHNR and CDR2 FQNEAQ (reference sequence).

This clonotype was counted between two and nine times. J is TRBJ1-1 and V is TRBV12-3 or TRBV12-4; D remains ambiguous. V lost 1 base, J lost 2 bases, and 11 bases lay in between. This CDR3 region has 15 residues. In nucleotides, the CDR3 is TGTGCCAGCAGTTTAGTCAATAGATTAAACACTGAAGCTTTCTTT. Protein: CASSLVNRLNTEAFF.

This clonotype was counted a few times. A much larger clone lies a single base off, so this may be a read error. The chain employs TRBV5-4 and TRBJ2-7; no clear D gene. The germline CDR1 and CDR2 sequences are SGHNT and YYREEE (reference sequence). CDR3 size: 13 residues. The V end was cut by 0 bases, the J end by 2 bases, with 6 bases between. For the CDR3, the DNA is TGTGCCAGCAGCTTGGGTATGGCCTACGAGCAGTACTTC. It specifies CASSLGMAYEQYF. The full variable domain, rest sourced from reference TRBV5-4 and TRBJ2-7, is ETGVTQSPTHLIKTRGQQVTLRCSSQSGHNTVSWYQQALGQGPQFIFQYYREEENGRGNFPPRFSGLQFPNYSSELNVNALELDDSALYLCASSLGMAYEQYFGPGTRLTVT.

This clonotype was seen more than once but under ten times. V is TRBV5-6 and J is TRBJ1-4, with 9 bases lining up with TRBD1. The CDR3 is made up of 15 amino acids. The ends lost 2 bases at V and 6 bases at J; junction bases unmatched: 5. Germline V CDR1 and CDR2: SGHDT, YYEEEE. The CDR3 here is CASSLPGQGDEKLFF. The CDR3 DNA follows: TGTGCCAGCAGCTTACCGGGACAGGGTGATGAAAAACTGTTTTTT. The whole variable domain, filled in from reference TRBV5-6 and TRBJ1-4, reads DAGVTQSPTHLIKTRGQQVTLRCSPKSGHDTVSWYQQALGQGPQFIFQYYEEEERQRGNFPDRFSGHQFPNYSSELNVNALLLGDSALYLCASSLPGQGDEKLFFGSGTQLSVL.

The table lists this clonotype with a few counts. This sequence joins TRBV7-9 and TRBJ2-7; TRBD1 aligns across 11 bases. Per the germline V gene, CDR1 is SEHNR and CDR2 is FQNEAQ (reference sequence). V dropped 5 bases and J dropped 3; count of bases not matched to a gene: 9. This CDR3 is 16 amino acids long. The CDR3 coding sequence is TGTGCCAGCAGCGGCGAACCGGGACAGGGGGACTACGAGCAGTACTTC. Translating it yields CASSGEPGQGDYEQYF.

In this sample, this clonotype turned up a few times. V and J are TRBV5-1 and TRBJ1-2, with TRBD1 matching over 10 bases. CDR1 SGHRS and CDR2 YFSETQ come from the germline V gene. The CDR3 length is 16 residues. With V trimmed by 3 bases and J by 2 bases, 7 bases remained unmatched. CDR3 amino acids: CASSSTPGQGNYGYTF. CDR3 in DNA: TGCGCCAGCAGCTCTACCCCGGGACAGGGGAACTATGGCTACACCTTC.

CDR3 nucleotides: TGTGCCAGCAGCTTGGACTATTCCTACGAGCAGTACTTC. This codes for CASSLDYSYEQYF. V and J are TRBV7-9 and TRBJ2-7; D may be TRBD2 (6 bases). This CDR3 region has 13 residues. CDR1 is SEHNR and CDR2 is FQNEAQ in the germline V gene (reference sequence). V was shortened by 3 bases and J by 1 base, with 7 bases between the two germline ends.

J is TRBJ2-1 and V is TRBV7-9; 9 nucleotides match TRBD2. This CDR3 has 16 residues. Germline trimming cut 3 bases from V and 9 bases from J; bases unmatched to any gene: 12. Per germline, CDR1 SEHNR and CDR2 FQNEAQ (reference sequence). The CDR3 reads CASSLLAGVQWAEQFF. DNA for the CDR3: TGTGCCAGCAGCTTGTTAGCGGGAGTACAATGGGCTGAGCAGTTCTTC. The whole variable domain, filled in from reference TRBV7-9 and TRBJ2-1, reads DTGVSQNPRHKITKRGQNVTFRCDPISEHNRLYWYRQTLGQGPEFLTYFQNEAQLEKSRLLSDRFSAERPKGSFSTLEIQRTEQGDSAMYLCASSLLAGVQWAEQFFGPGTRLTVL.

The genes are TRBV20-1 and TRBJ2-5; 8 positions match TRBD1. The ends lost 6 bases at V and 5 bases at J; junction bases unmatched: 8. Germline-derived CDR1 and CDR2 are DFQATT and SNEGSKA (reference sequence). The CDR3 has 13 amino acids. The CDR3 bases are TGCAGTGCCGTCACAGGGGGGTGGGAGACCCAGTACTTC. This translates into CSAVTGGWETQYF.